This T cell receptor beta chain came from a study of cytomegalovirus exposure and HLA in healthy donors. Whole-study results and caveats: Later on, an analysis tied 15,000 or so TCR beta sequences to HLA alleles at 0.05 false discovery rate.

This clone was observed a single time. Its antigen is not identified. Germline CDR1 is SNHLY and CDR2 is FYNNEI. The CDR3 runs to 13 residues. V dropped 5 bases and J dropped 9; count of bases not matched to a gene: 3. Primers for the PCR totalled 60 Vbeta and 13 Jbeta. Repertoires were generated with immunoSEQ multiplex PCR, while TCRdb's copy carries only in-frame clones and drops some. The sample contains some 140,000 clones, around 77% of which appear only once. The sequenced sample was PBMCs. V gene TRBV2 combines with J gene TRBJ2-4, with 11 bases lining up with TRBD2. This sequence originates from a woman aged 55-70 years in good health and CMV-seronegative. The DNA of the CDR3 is TGTGCCAGCAGTACTAGCGGGAGTCCCATTCAGTACTTC. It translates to CASSTSGSPIQYF.